A single sample is the source of the 21 T cell receptor beta chains below, sequenced in a study of identical twins. Using its own MiXCR run on the 5' RACE reads, TCRdb lists one record per CDR3 protein. The sample carries 1.5 million to 2 million distinct CDR3 sequences, about 32% recorded once. The sequenced sample was cord blood. Receptors were obtained from a newborn girl in good health.

The rearrangement joins TRBV5-1 to TRBJ2-7; 7 bases map to TRBD1. The CDR3 length is 14 residues. The V gene's germline CDR1 is SGHRS and CDR2 YFSETQ. J lost 2 bases, V lost 4 bases, and 6 bases had no gene match. The CDR3 nucleotides read TGCGCCAGCAGCCCGGAAGGGACAGCCTACGAGCAGTACTTC. It translates to CASSPEGTAYEQYF.

This clonotype was seen a few times. The J gene is TRBJ2-5, the V gene TRBV4-2; 9 bases align to TRBD2. J lost 6 bases, V lost 0 bases, and 5 bases had no gene match. The CDR3 has 15 residues. Germline-derived CDR1 and CDR2 are LGHNA and YNFKEQ. CDR3 in amino acids: CASSQDIASGKTQYF. The CDR3 nucleotides are TGTGCCAGCAGCCAAGATATAGCTAGCGGGAAGACCCAGTACTTC.

This chain links TRBV20-1 with TRBJ2-1; D is undetermined. V was trimmed by 5 bases and J by 8 bases, leaving 13 bases between them. The CDR3 length is 12 residues. Germline CDR1 and CDR2: DFQATT and SNEGSKA (reference sequence). The CDR3 loop reads CSAAKFGDEQFF. CDR3 bases: TGCAGTGCTGCAAAATTTGGCGATGAGCAGTTCTTC.

This chain connects TRBV20-1 to TRBJ2-7; no definite D call. The CDR3 is 14 amino acids. The V end lost 3 bases, the J end lost 2 bases, and 14 bases lay between the germline ends. Germline V CDR1 and CDR2: DFQATT, SNEGSKA (reference sequence). CDR3 amino acids: CSARSPFWPYEQYF. CDR3 coding DNA: TGCAGTGCTAGGTCCCCCTTCTGGCCCTACGAGCAGTACTTC.

This clonotype was counted between two and nine times. V usage is TRBV27 and J usage is TRBJ2-1; D unresolved. CDR3 length equals 13 residues. V shed 1 base and J shed 9 bases, with 10 bases lying between them. Germline V CDR1 and CDR2: MNHEY, SMNVEV (reference sequence). The CDR3 nucleotides are TGTGCCAGCAGTTTATGGAGTGTGGGTGAGCAGTTCTTC. Translating it yields CASSLWSVGEQFF.

This clonotype has more than one count but fewer than ten. The V and J genes are TRBV5-1 and TRBJ2-6; D perhaps matches TRBD2 (5 bases). The germline V and J ends were trimmed by 3 bases and 0 bases, with 10 bases remaining between them. Germline CDR1 reads SGHRS; CDR2 reads YFSETQ. CDR3 length equals 16 residues. CDR3 loop: CASSYDGNSGANVLTF. CDR3 nucleotide sequence: TGCGCCAGCAGCTATGACGGGAACTCTGGGGCCAACGTCCTGACTTTC.

The rearrangement links TRBV5-1 to TRBJ2-2; 9 positions match TRBD2. This CDR3 has 16 residues. V shed 4 bases and J 1 base; nucleotides not matched to a gene: 5. CDR1 is SGHRS and CDR2 is YFSETQ in the germline V gene. CDR3 nucleotides: TGCGCCAGCAGCGCGATTAGCGGGAGGAACACCGGGGAGCTGTTTTTT. It is translated as CASSAISGRNTGELFF. Supplemented by reference TRBV5-1 and TRBJ2-2, the full variable domain reads KAGVTQTPRYLIKTRGQQVTLSCSPISGHRSVSWYQQTPGQGLQFLFEYFSETQRNKGNFPGRFSGRQFSNSRSEMNVSTLELGDSALYLCASSAISGRNTGELFFGEGSRLTVL.

The V call is TRBV7-9, the J call TRBJ1-1; perhaps TRBD1 as D (5 bases). The CDR3 covers 17 residues. CDR1 is SEHNR, CDR2 FQNEAQ, per germline (reference sequence). The V end was cut by 1 base, the J end by 0 bases, with 15 bases between. Here the CDR3 reads CASSLGASRDLNTEAFF. CDR3 bases: TGTGCCAGCAGCTTAGGAGCCTCCAGGGACTTGAACACTGAAGCTTTCTTT.

This clonotype occurred a few times. V is TRBV6-1 and J is TRBJ1-5; D gene unclear. The V gene's germline CDR1 is MNHNS and CDR2 SASEGT. The CDR3 has 15 residues. The ends were cut back, 5 bases at V and 3 bases at J, with 14 bases in the middle. CDR3 sequence: CASSKGNGNNQPQHF. The CDR3 DNA sequence: TGTGCCAGCAGTAAGGGTAATGGTAACAATCAGCCCCAGCATTTT.

This clonotype was seen only a few times. The chain employs TRBV20-1 and TRBJ2-5; maybe TRBD1 (6 bases). Germline-derived CDR1 and CDR2 are DFQATT and SNEGSKA (reference sequence). V lost 3 bases and J lost 5, with 16 bases in between. The CDR3 is made up of 14 amino acids. CDR3 nucleotides: TGCAGTGCTAGCCCCGGACAGTTAGTCGAGACCCAGTACTTC. Translation gives CSASPGQLVETQYF.

V usage is TRBV12-3 or TRBV12-4 and J usage is TRBJ2-3, with TRBD2 as a possible D gene (5 bases). This CDR3 has 12 amino acids. The V end was cut by 4 bases, the J end by 8 bases, with 10 bases between. For the CDR3, the DNA is TGTGCCAGCAGTTCGAGGGCCGGTACGCAGTATTTT. Its protein is CASSSRAGTQYF.

The chain couples TRBV20-1 to TRBJ2-5; 9 bases are a match to TRBD1. CDR1 is DFQATT and CDR2 is SNEGSKA in the germline V gene (reference sequence). V lost 0 bases and J lost 5; bases outside the gene matches: 10. The CDR3 is 16 amino acids. CDR3 nucleotide sequence: TGCAGTGCTAGAGATGGAGGGACAGGGTTTGGGGAGACCCAGTACTTC. This encodes CSARDGGTGFGETQYF.

There are a few counts of this clonotype. CDR3 sequence (DNA): TGTGCCAGCAGCGGTAGCAGGAACACCGGGGAGCTGTTTTTT. This sequence encodes CASSGSRNTGELFF. J is TRBJ2-2 and V is TRBV27; D call uncertain. This CDR3 comprises 14 residues. The germline V and J ends were trimmed by 6 bases and 1 base, with 9 bases remaining between them. CDR1 is MNHEY, CDR2 SMNVEV, per germline (reference sequence).

This clonotype showed up just a few times. This chain connects TRBV5-1 to TRBJ2-6, with TRBD1 as a possible D gene (6 bases). The CDR3 covers 16 residues. Looked up from germline, CDR1 is SGHRS and CDR2 is YFSETQ. The ends were cut back, 4 bases at V and 2 bases at J, with 13 bases in the middle. The CDR3 bases are TGCGCCAGCAGCATATCGACAGGTACTGGGGCCAACGTCCTGACTTTC. Translation gives CASSISTGTGANVLTF.

This clonotype has a handful of counts. The chain couples TRBV29-1 to TRBJ1-5, with D possibly TRBD1 on 6 matching bases. The CDR3 has 15 amino acids. CDR1 and CDR2 from the germline V gene are SQVTM and ANQGSEA. V lost 4 bases and J lost 7, with 20 bases in between. CDR3 protein: CSVVIPQGKEQPQHF. The DNA for the CDR3 is TGCAGCGTTGTTATCCCACAGGGTAAGGAGCAGCCCCAGCATTTT. Together with reference TRBV29-1 and TRBJ1-5, the CDR3 gives the full variable domain: SAVISQKPSRDICQRGTSLTIQCQVDSQVTMMFWYRQQPGQSLTLIATANQGSEATYESGFVIDKFPISRPNLTFSTLTVSNMSPEDSSIYLCSVVIPQGKEQPQHFGDGTRLSIL.

This clonotype was observed a few times. This rearrangement joins TRBV28 to TRBJ1-6; D remains unclear. V was shortened by 0 bases and J by 5 bases, with 5 bases between the two germline ends. The CDR3 is made up of 14 amino acids. The germline V gene has CDR1 MDHEN and CDR2 SYDVKM. CDR3 in amino acids: CASSLWVDNSPLHF. The CDR3 DNA is TGTGCCAGCAGTTTATGGGTTGATAATTCACCCCTCCACTTT. The variable domain in full, completed from reference TRBV28 and TRBJ1-6, reads DVKVTQSSRYLVKRTGEKVFLECVQDMDHENMFWYRQDPGLGLRLIYFSYDVKMKEKGDIPEGYSVSREKKERFSLILESASTNQTSMYLCASSLWVDNSPLHFGNGTRLTVT.

This clonotype was counted only a few times. This chain uses TRBV18 with TRBJ2-7; D not certain. Trimming stripped 3 bases from V and 4 bases from J, with 16 bases between. Germline V lookup: CDR1 KGHSH, CDR2 LQKENI. The CDR3 covers 15 residues. Written as DNA, the CDR3 is TGTGCCAGCTCACCCGGATTACGGACGGCTTACGAGCAGTACTTC. Translating gives CASSPGLRTAYEQYF. Drawing the rest from reference TRBV18 and TRBJ2-7, the complete variable domain is NAGVMQNPRHLVRRRGQEARLRCSPMKGHSHVYWYRQLPEEGLKFMVYLQKENIIDESGMPKERFSAEFPKEGPSILRIQQVVRGDSAAYFCASSPGLRTAYEQYFGPGTRLTVT.

This sequence joins TRBV12-3 or TRBV12-4 and TRBJ2-1; the match to TRBD2 covers 9 bases. Trimming at V came to 2 bases and at J to 3 bases, leaving 2 bases not matched to a gene. The CDR3 loop spans 15 amino acids. The CDR3 nucleotides are TGTGCCAGCAGTTTAAGGCGGGAGGGCTACAATGAGCAGTTCTTC. This translates into CASSLRREGYNEQFF.

The rearrangement links TRBV28 to TRBJ2-7, with D possibly matching TRBD2 (6 bases). The CDR3 extends over 15 amino acids. Trimming shortened V by 4 bases and J by 2 bases, and 15 bases separated the two germline ends. Germline V CDR1 and CDR2: MDHEN, SYDVKM. CDR3 nucleotide sequence: TGTGCCAGCAGTTCAGGCGGGGCAGGTCCCTACGAGCAGTACTTC. Its translation: CASSSGGAGPYEQYF.

Turning to this clonotype: A much more abundant neighbour one base away suggests this may be a read error. Likely a read error: the CDR3 ends without its conserved phenylalanine or tryptophan. V is TRBV12-3 or TRBV12-4 and J is TRBJ2-5; a possible D gene is TRBD1 (5 bases). CDR3 length: 14 amino acids. Trimming removed 5 bases at V and 0 bases at J, with 10 bases between. The CDR3 region is CASSPGWYQETQYL. CDR3 coding DNA: TGTGCCAGCAGTCCAGGGTGGTACCAAGAGACCCAGTACTTA.

The V gene is TRBV6-2 or TRBV6-3, the J gene TRBJ1-1; 7 nucleotides match TRBD1. Germline V gene data show CDR1 as MNHEY and CDR2 as SVGEGT. The CDR3 is made up of 15 amino acids. Unmatched junction bases numbered 11, after V lost 4 bases and J lost 6 bases. This chain's CDR3 is CASSFGQARGAEAFF. CDR3 DNA: TGTGCCAGCAGTTTCGGACAGGCGAGGGGTGCTGAAGCTTTCTTT.